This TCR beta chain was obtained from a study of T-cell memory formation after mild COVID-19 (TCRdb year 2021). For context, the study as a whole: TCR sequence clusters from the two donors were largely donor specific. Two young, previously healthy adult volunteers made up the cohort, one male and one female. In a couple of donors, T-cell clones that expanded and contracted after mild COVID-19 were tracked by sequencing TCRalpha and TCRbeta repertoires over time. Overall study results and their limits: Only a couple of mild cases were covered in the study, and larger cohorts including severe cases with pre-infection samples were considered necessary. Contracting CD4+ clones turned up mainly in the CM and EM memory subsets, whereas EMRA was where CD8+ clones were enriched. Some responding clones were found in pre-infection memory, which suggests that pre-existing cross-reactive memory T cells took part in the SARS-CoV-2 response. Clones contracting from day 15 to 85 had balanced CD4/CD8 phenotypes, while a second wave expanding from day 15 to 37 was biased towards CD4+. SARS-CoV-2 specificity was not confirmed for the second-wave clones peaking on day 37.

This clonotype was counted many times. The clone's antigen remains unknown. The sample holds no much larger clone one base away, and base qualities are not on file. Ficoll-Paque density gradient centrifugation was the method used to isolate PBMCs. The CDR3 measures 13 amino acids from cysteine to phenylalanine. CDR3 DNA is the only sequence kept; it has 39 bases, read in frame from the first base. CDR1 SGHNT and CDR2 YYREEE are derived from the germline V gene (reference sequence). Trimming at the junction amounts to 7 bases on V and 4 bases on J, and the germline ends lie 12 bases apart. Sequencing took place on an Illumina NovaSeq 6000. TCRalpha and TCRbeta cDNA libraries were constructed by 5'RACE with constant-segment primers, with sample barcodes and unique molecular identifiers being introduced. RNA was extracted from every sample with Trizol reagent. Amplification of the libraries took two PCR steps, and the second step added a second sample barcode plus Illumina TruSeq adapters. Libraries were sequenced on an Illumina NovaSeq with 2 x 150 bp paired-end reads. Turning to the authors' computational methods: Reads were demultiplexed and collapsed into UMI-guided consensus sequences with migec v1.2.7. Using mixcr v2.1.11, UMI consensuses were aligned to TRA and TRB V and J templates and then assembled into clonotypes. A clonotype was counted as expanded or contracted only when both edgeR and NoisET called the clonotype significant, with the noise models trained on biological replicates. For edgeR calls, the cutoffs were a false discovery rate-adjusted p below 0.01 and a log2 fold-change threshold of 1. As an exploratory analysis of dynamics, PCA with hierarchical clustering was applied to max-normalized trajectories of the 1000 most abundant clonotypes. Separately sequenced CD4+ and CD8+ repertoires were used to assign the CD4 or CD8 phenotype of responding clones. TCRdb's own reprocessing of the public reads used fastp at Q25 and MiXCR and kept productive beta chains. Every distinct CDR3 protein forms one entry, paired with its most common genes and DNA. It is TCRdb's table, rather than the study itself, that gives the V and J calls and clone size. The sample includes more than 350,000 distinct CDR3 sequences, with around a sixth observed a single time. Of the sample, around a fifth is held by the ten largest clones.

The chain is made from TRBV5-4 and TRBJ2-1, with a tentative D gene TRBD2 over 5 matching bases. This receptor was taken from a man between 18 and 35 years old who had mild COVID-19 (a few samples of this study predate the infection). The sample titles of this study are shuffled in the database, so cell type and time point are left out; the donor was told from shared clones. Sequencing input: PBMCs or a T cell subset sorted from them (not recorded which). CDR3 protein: CASSPPGYNEQFF. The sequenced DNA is TGTGCCAGCTCCCCTCCGGGGTACAATGAGCAGTTCTTC.